Given below is one TCR beta chain in context. Its antigen has not been determined. Relative to the germline gene, one junction end is altered; a read error may explain this. For unsorted PBMC libraries, 2 million PBMCs were used after storage in RNAlater at -80 degrees C until RNA extraction. The multiple sclerosis patients were enrolled in a US clinical protocol that used magnetic resonance imaging to evaluate disease progression. Peripheral blood was subjected to Ficoll-Hypaque density gradient centrifugation to isolate PBMCs, which were then cryopreserved in liquid nitrogen. CDR1 and CDR2 were assigned from the germline V gene as ENHRY and SYGVKD. The CDR3 contains 13 residues, cysteine and phenylalanine counted. The DNA shown is the 39-base CDR3, in frame from base 1. This sample is part of a study of neurological immune-mediated disorders (dated by TCRdb to the late 2010s). About the study as a whole: Among the approximately 34 multiple sclerosis patients, relapsing-remitting MS accounted for around 30 and secondary progressive MS accounted for 3. Peripheral blood TCR-beta repertoires from HTLV-I-associated myelopathy (HAM/TSP) patients, multiple sclerosis patients and healthy controls were compared by UMI-based sequencing. Longitudinal samples, technical triplicates and paired sorted CD4+ and CD8+ T-cell subsets, alongside PBMC samples, were included among the 106 TCR-beta libraries. The cohort included roughly 71 subjects: 14 with HAM/TSP, around 35 with multiple sclerosis, and approximately 20 healthy controls. Broader findings and caveats from the paper: Expanded clones from different subjects shared no identical CDR3 amino acid sequences, which suggests that TCR-beta repertoires were private in all groups. In phylogenetic analysis, the repertoires of 18 of 34 MS patients grouped into a cluster of related CDR3 sequences, which suggests a possible signature at the repertoire level. TCR clonal expansion was highest in HAM/TSP patients and lowest in MS patients, with MS patients falling below even healthy controls. The MS cluster showed no association with clinical or MRI features, and the authors stated that larger cohorts are needed.

cDNA was synthesized by template-switch 5'RACE using a primer carrying a 10-nucleotide random unique molecular identifier by which each TCR transcript was tagged. Every sequencing run covered 15-18 subjects and yielded more than 180 million TCR-beta sequences. Total RNA was extracted with the RNeasy kit. TCR-beta VDJ regions were amplified with primers for the TCR constant region and the 5'RACE anchor, using the KAPA Real-time Library Amplification kit. Sample indexes and Illumina adaptors were added in a first PCR, and a second PCR then increased library yield. After Ampure bead purification, the roughly 650 bp TCR product was size-selected on a 2% E-gel SizeSelection system. Library quality was checked on a Bioanalyzer, concentration was measured with Qubit, and libraries were quantified with the Kapa Library Quantification kit before pooling. Libraries were sequenced paired-end 2 x 150 bp on an Illumina HiSeq 2500. To increase sequence diversity, roughly 24-31% phiX was spiked into each library pool. Under the source paper's analysis protocol: The quality-filtered reads were processed with the UMI-based MiGEC pipeline, whose error correction step removed more than 80% of the raw TCR sequences. VDJ genes were aligned to IMGT germline references, and clonotypes were defined by unique CDR3 amino acid sequence plus V-J genes. Clonal expansion, Shannon diversity, and CDR3 relatedness (CalcPairwiseDistances, ClusterSamples) were evaluated with VDJtools, and phylogenetic trees were built with CLCbio workbench. Expanded clones were defined as having at least 8 unique UMIs, based on coefficient-of-variation modelling across technical triplicates. TCRdb reprocessing: public reads trimmed at Q25 with fastp, clones called with MiXCR, in-frame beta chains kept. All rows with the same CDR3 protein become a single entry with the most common DNA and genes. These V and J calls rely on TCRdb rather than the paper's analysis. This sample holds about 53,000 distinct CDR3 sequences; around 3.5% were observed only once. The biggest ten clones account for approximately 3.3% of the sample.

The TCR originated in a woman aged 25 to 39 with multiple sclerosis. Recombination joined TRBV10-3 with TRBJ2-7; no confident D gene assignment can be made. Sequencing was performed on PBMCs. The DNA is as follows: TGTGCCTTCAGTGAGTCGACCGGTAAAGAGCAGTACTTC. The resulting protein is CAFSESTGKEQYF.